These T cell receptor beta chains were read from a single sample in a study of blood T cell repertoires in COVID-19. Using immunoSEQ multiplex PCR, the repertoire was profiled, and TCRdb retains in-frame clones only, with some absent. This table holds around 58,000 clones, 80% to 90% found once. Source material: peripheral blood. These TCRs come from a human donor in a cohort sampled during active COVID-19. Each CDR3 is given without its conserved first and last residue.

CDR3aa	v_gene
ASSQLGANTQY	TRBV3-1/TRBV3-2
ASSLVPYEQF	TRBV11-3
ASSLGGTGLEKLF	TRBV7-8
ASSQGQGIGQPQH	TRBV3-1/TRBV3-2
ASSTMLADNEQF	TRBV5-4
ASSVAAGFNYGYT	TRBV9
ASRRSGSTRRDGYT	TRBV12-2
ASTERGFNSYNEQF	TRBV21-1
ASSQESGLAGAYEQY	TRBV4-1
ASSLGGQNEQF	TRBV5-1
ASIDEPGLAGDTQY	TRBV5-1
ASSNITRRQGTDEQY	TRBV21-1
ASSINTNQPQH	TRBV7-2
ASSRDRGTGANVLT	TRBV2
ASSLGIGLAGPSYNEQF	TRBV11-2
ASSLLVPGRAIEGYT	TRBV28
ASSYSSGAYNEQF	TRBV5-6
ASSYSRQGADTQY	TRBV6-5
ASRTLGTGDGYT	TRBV28
ASSLRSSPGYNEQF	TRBV27
ASSLFLSGSYNEQF	TRBV27
ASSYRQGAGERSNQPQH	TRBV6-2/TRBV6-3
ASRVGRSTDTQY	TRBV19
ASYPDGNSPLH	TRBV2
AWSLGPNSGNTIY	TRBV30
ASSFGQGSYNEQF	TRBV13
ASGTVAGGRYEQY	TRBV2
ASSLAGDRIEAF	TRBV5-4
ASSDAGKQGNYGYT	TRBV6-1
ASSPRTGYNEQF	TRBV11-3
ASSQTGGTEAF	TRBV19
ASSPLTTGGEGYT	TRBV18
ASSAGTSGSDTQY	TRBV2
ASTLGLAGATNEQF	TRBV7-2
ASRRADTQY	TRBV27
ASSPSASGGRGEQY	TRBV7-9
ASSPGREVETQY	TRBV18
ASSSRRTAPSSYNSPLH	TRBV27
ASSWDRGLTYEQY	TRBV5-5
ASSPWGVGTQETQY	TRBV7-2
ASSDPSGVEQF	TRBV10-2
ASSRQGSTDTQY	TRBV6-5
ASSLSLDRMNTEAF	TRBV5-4
ASSPPGLAGGGTYEQY	TRBV18
SASRGAGGNEQF	TRBV20-1